The rows below give T cell receptor beta chains drawn from one sample of a study of radiotherapy plus CTLA-4 blockade in lung cancer. Clones were sequenced by immunoSEQ multiplex PCR, and TCRdb holds only the in-frame ones, with some missing. The data hold 90,000 to 95,000 clones, with 83% observed a single time. This sample comprised peripheral blood, obtained from a patient treated with radiotherapy plus ipilimumab. These TCRs come from a human donor with non-small cell lung cancer who had stable disease on radiotherapy plus ipilimumab. Each CDR3 is given without its conserved first and last residue.

j_call	v_call	cdr3_aa
TRBJ1-4	TRBV10-2	ASSGASGLQFEKLF
TRBJ1-2	TRBV10-3	AISEKTANYGYT
TRBJ2-5	TRBV30	AWARGRAQETQY
TRBJ2-3	TRBV11-2	ASSLLGGSTDTQY
TRBJ2-1	TRBV12-2	ASRLEVDRYNEQF
TRBJ1-1	TRBV10-3	ASAGGTGRTEAF
TRBJ1-5	TRBV11-2	ASSLGTGHQPQH
TRBJ2-2	TRBV19	ASSFGGANTGELF
TRBJ2-7	TRBV9	ASSAHRGWTYEQY
TRBJ1-5	TRBV28	ASRAPQGAGQPQH
TRBJ2-1	TRBV28	ASSPGTSGYNEQF
TRBJ2-3	TRBV27	ASSFFIAGGTDTQY
TRBJ1-5	TRBV11-3	ASSLVADASNQPQH
TRBJ1-3	TRBV5-1	ASSLATGATGNTIY
TRBJ2-1	TRBV28	ASSSSRTSASYNEQF
TRBJ2-1	TRBV27	ASSLFTANNEQF
TRBJ1-4	TRBV6-5	ASSPQGSEKLF
TRBJ1-4	TRBV11-2	ASSLGQINEKLF
TRBJ1-2	TRBV9	ASSVVGTNYGYT
TRBJ1-3	TRBV19	ASRAAGSGNTIY
TRBJ1-1	TRBV10-3	AISETDLNTEAF
TRBJ2-1	TRBV19	ASSPRTSGGREEQF
TRBJ2-7	TRBV6-5	ASSWTDYEQY
TRBJ2-5	TRBV11-3	ASSAGTDPFQETQY
TRBJ1-1	TRBV6-1	ASRAGKNTEAF
TRBJ1-3	TRBV6-1	ASSEALQSNTIY